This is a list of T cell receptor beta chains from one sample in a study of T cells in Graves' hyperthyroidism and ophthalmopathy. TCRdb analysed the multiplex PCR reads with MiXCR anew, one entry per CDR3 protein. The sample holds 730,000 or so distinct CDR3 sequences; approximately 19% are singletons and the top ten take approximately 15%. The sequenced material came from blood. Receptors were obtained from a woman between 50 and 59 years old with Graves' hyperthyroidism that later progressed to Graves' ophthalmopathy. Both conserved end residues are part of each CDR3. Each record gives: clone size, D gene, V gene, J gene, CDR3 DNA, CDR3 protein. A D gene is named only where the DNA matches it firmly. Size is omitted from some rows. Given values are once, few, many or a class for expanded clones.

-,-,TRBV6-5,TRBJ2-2,TGTGCCAGCAGTTACTCGAGGACGGCCCCCCTAAACACCGGGGAGCTGTTTTTT,CASSYSRTAPLNTGELFF
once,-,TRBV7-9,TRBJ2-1,-,CASSFYICSAGRLAGDNEQFF
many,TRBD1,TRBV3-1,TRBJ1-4,TGTGCCAGCAGCCAAGAGGGGGCAGGGGGCCTTAATGAAAAACTGTTTTTT,CASSQEGAGGLNEKLFF
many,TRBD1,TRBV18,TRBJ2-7,TGTGCCAGCTCCAGGACAGGGGGTGCCCACGAGCAGTACTTC,CASSRTGGAHEQYF
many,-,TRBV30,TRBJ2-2,TGTGCTTGGAGCGCGGGGAACACCGGGGAGCTGTTTTTT,CAWSAGNTGELFF
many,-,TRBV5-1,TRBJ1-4,TGCGCCAGCAGCTCGGCGGCAGGGAGTAATGAAAAACTGTTTTTT,CASSSAAGSNEKLFF
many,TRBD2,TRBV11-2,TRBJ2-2,TGTGCCAGCAGCCTAGCGGGGGGGAACACCGGGGAGCTGTTTTTT,CASSLAGGNTGELFF
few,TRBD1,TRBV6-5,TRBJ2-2,TGTGCCAGCAGTTACCGGACAGGGGAGAACACCGGGGAGCTGTTTTTT,CASSYRTGENTGELFF
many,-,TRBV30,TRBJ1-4,TGTGCCTGGAGTGTACAGGCAGGGGAAGGGAAACTGTTTTTT,CAWSVQAGEGKLFF
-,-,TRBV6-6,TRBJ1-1,TGTGCCAGCAGTTACGCTGGGAAGGGGTATACTGAAGCTTTCTTT,CASSYAGKGYTEAFF
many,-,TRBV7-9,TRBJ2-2,TGTGCCAGCAGCCAGAGGACAGTACAGACCGGGGAGCTGTTTTTT,CASSQRTVQTGELFF
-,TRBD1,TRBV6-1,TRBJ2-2,TGTGCCAGTAAACCGGGACAGGGGGTGTGGAACACCGGGGAGCTGTTTTTT,CASKPGQGVWNTGELFF
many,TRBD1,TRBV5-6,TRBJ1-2,TGTGCCAGCAGCCCACGGACAGGGTCGGTTAACTATGGCTACACCTTC,CASSPRTGSVNYGYTF
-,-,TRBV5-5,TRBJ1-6,TGTGCCAGCAGCGACTCACAGGGATACTATAATTCACCCCTCCACTTT,CASSDSQGYYNSPLHF
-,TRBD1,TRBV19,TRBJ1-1,TGTGCCAGTAGAACCCAACACAGGGGATTGAACACTGAAGCTTTCTTT,CASRTQHRGLNTEAFF
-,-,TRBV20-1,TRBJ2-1,TGCAGTGCTAGAGATTTCGGCTACTCCTACAATGAGCAGTTCTTC,CSARDFGYSYNEQFF
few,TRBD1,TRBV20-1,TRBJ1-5,TGCAGTGCTCAAGCAGGGGGTAATCAGCCCCAGCATTTT,CSAQAGGNQPQHF
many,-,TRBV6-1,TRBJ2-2,TGTGCCAGCAGCCGACAGGCGAACACCGGGGAGCTGTTTTTT,CASSRQANTGELFF
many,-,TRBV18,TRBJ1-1,TGTGCCAGCTCTCCGGTGGGGGCGAGTGAAGCTTTCTTT,CASSPVGASEAFF
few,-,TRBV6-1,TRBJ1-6,TGTGCCAGCAGGGTGGGAACAGCGAATTCACCCCTCCACTTT,CASRVGTANSPLHF
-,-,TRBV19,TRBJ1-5,TGTGCCAGTAGTATGGGCCCCTCAGCTCGGCCCCAGCATTTT,CASSMGPSARPQHF
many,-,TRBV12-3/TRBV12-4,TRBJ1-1,TGTGCCAGCAGCGCAGGGCGTTGGAACACTGAAGCTTTCTTT,CASSAGRWNTEAFF
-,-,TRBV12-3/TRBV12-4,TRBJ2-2,TGTGCCAGCAGGACTTTAAACACCGGGGAGCTGTTTTTT,CASRTLNTGELFF
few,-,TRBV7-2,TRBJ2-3,TGTGCCAGCAGGCCTCCGGGGCACACAGATACGCAGTATTTT,CASRPPGHTDTQYF
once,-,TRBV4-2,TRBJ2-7,TGTGCCAGCAGCCAAGTTGACCAGGGATATGAGCAGTACTTC,CASSQVDQGYEQYF
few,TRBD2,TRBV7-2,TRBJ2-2,TGTGCCAGCAGCTCCGATATTCAGGGAGGGAAGTACACCGGGGAGCTGTTTTTT,CASSSDIQGGKYTGELFF
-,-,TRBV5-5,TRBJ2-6,TGTGCCAGCAGCCCGGCAGGTCTGCCCTCTGGGGCCAACGTCCTGACTTTC,CASSPAGLPSGANVLTF
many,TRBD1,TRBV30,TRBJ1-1,TGTGCCTGGAGCATGGGGCAGGGGGCGATGAACACTGAAGCTTTCTTT,CAWSMGQGAMNTEAFF
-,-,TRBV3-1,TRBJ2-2,TGTGCCAGCAGCCAAGCAGGGTTCACCGGGGAGCTGTTTTTT,CASSQAGFTGELFF
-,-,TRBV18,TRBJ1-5,TGTGCCAGCTCACCGTCTGGAGGGCAGCAGCAGCCCCAGCATTTT,CASSPSGGQQQPQHF
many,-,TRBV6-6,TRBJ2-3,TGTGCCAGCAGTTACTCCCAGACTAGTAGTTATGGCACAGATACGCAGTATTTT,CASSYSQTSSYGTDTQYF
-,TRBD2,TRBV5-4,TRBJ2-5,TGTGCCAGCAGCTTCCCAGCGGGGGGCTCGGAGACCCAGTACTTC,CASSFPAGGSETQYF
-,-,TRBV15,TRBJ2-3,TGTGCCACCAGCGGAGATTTAGCAGGTAGCACAGATACGCAGTATTTT,CATSGDLAGSTDTQYF
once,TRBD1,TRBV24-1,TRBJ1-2,TGTGCCACCCGGACAGGGGTTAGCTATGGCTACACCTTC,CATRTGVSYGYTF
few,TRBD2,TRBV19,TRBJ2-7,TGTGCCAGTTCCCTGGAACGACTAGCGGGGTTGAACGAGCAGTACTTC,CASSLERLAGLNEQYF
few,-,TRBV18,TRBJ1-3,TGTGCCAGCTCACCAACTTCACAGGCAAACACCATATATTTT,CASSPTSQANTIYF
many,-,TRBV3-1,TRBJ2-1,TGTGCCAGCAGCCAAGGGGGGCAGCAGTTCTTC,CASSQGGQQFF
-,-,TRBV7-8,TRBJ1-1,TGTGCCACCGCTCTGGGGGGGACTGAAGCTTTCTTT,CATALGGTEAFF
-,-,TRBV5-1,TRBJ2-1,TGCGCCAGCAGCTTCACGGCGGAGAGTAATGAGCAGTTCTTC,CASSFTAESNEQFF
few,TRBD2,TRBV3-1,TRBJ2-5,TGTGCCAGCAGCCAAGCTGGGACTAGACGGGAGACCCAGTACTTC,CASSQAGTRRETQYF
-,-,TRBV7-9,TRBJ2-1,TGTGCCAGCAGCTTAGCGGGGGGGCCTTCCAGCTCCTACAATGAGCAGTTCTTC,CASSLAGGPSSSYNEQFF
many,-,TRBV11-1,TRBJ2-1,TGTGCCAGCAGCCCCCGGGAACTCCACTCCTACAATGAGCAGTTCTTC,CASSPRELHSYNEQFF
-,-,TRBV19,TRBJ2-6,TGTGCCAGTATGGCAGGGTCAGCTGGGGCCAACGTCCTGACTTTC,CASMAGSAGANVLTF
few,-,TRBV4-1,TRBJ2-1,TGCGCCAGCAGCCAGGGTACGGGGGCCTTATACAATGAGCAGTTCTTC,CASSQGTGALYNEQFF
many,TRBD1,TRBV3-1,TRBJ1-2,TGTGCCAGCAGCCAAGATCCCCAGGGGGTTGGCTACACCTTC,CASSQDPQGVGYTF
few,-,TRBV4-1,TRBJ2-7,TGCGCCAGCAGACGCGCCGGGTTTGGGGACGAGCAGTACTTC,CASRRAGFGDEQYF
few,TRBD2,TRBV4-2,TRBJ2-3,TGTGCCAGCAGCCTCCGGCTCCAGCGGGGGGGAATAAAGTATTTT,CASSLRLQRGGIKYF
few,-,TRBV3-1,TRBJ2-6,TGTGCCAGCAGCCACCTGGCGGGCAAGTTCTCTGGGGCCAACGTCCTGACTTTC,CASSHLAGKFSGANVLTF
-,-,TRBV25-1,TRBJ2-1,TGTGCCAGCAGGCGACCGGGACGGGGGGCGAATGAGCAGTTCTTC,CASRRPGRGANEQFF
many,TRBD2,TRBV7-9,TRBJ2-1,TGTGCCAGCAGCTTAGCGGGAGTTAGCGGGTACAATGAGCAGTTCTTC,CASSLAGVSGYNEQFF
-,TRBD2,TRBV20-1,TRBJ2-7,TGCAGTGCTAGACCCCCGGCGGGGGGCGAGCAGTACTTC,CSARPPAGGEQYF
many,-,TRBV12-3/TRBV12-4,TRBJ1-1,TGTGCCAGCAGTGCAGGGTTCACTGAAGCTTTCTTT,CASSAGFTEAFF
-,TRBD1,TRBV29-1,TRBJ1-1,TGCAGCGTTGAAAATGTTTGGGATCTGACAGGGGCTTTCTTT,CSVENVWDLTGAFF
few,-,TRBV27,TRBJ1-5,TGTGCCAGCAGGTCACTTGACAGTAGCAATCAGCCCCAGCATTTT,CASRSLDSSNQPQHF
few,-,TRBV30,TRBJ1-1,TGTGCCTGGAGTGCAAAGGTTGTGGGGTACACTGAAGCTTTCTTT,CAWSAKVVGYTEAFF
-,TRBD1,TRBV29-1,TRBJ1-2,TGCAGCGTTGAAGATCCAGGGGGGAATTATTATGGCTACACCTTC,CSVEDPGGNYYGYTF
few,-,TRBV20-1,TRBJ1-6,TGCAGTGCTAGCTCGGGGGCAGAAAATTCACCCCTCCACTTT,CSASSGAENSPLHF
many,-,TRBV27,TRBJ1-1,TGTGCCTCTAACCCCGGGACCTTTGACACTGAAGCTTTCTTT,CASNPGTFDTEAFF
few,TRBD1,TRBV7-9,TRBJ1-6,TGTGCCAGCAGCTTACCCGGGACAGACAATTCACCCCTCCACTTT,CASSLPGTDNSPLHF